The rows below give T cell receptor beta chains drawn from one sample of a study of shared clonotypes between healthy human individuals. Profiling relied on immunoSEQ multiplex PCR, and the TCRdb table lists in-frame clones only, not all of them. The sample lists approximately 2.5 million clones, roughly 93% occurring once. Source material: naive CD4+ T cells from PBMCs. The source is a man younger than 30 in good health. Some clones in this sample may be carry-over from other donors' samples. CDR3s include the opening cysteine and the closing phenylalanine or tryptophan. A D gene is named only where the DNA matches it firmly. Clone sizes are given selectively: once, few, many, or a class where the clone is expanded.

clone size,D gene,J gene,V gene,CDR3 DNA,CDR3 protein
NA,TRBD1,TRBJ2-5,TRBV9,TGTGCCAGCAGCGTAGATGGACAGGGAGAGACCCAGTACTTC,CASSVDGQGETQYF
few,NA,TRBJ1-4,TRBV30,TGTGCCTGGAACAGCCAAAATGAAAAACTGTTTTTT,CAWNSQNEKLFF
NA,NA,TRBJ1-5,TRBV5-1,TGCGCCAGCAGCTTGGAAACAGGGCGAGGGAGCAATCAGCCCCAGCATTTT,CASSLETGRGSNQPQHF
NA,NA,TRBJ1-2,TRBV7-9,TGTGCCAGCAGCTTAACGGTAGAGGGCTACACCTTC,CASSLTVEGYTF
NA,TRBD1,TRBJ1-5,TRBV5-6,TGTGCCAGCAGCTTGGGGACAGGGAATCCTCAGCCCCAGCATTTT,CASSLGTGNPQPQHF
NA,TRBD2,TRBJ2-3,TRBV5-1,TGCGCCAGCAGCTTCCGCCTAGCGGAGTACACAGATACGCAGTATTTT,CASSFRLAEYTDTQYF
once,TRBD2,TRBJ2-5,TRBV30,TGTGCCTGGAGTAGGCCCAGCGGGAGTGGGGAGACCCAGTACTTC,CAWSRPSGSGETQYF
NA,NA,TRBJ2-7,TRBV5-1,TGCGCCAGCAGCGCGATCTCGGTGGGGGGTTACGAGCAGTACTTC,CASSAISVGGYEQYF
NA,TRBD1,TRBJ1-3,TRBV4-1,TGCGCCAGCAGCCAAACCACAGGGGGCTCTGGAAACACCATATATTTT,CASSQTTGGSGNTIYF
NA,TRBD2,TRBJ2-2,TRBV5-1,TGCGCCAGCAGCTTGGGACTAGCGTCGCCCGGGGAGCTGTTTTTT,CASSLGLASPGELFF
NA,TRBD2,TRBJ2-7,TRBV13,TGTGCCAGCAGCTCTTCCCTAGCGGGAGTTCCCTACGAGCAGTACTTC,CASSSSLAGVPYEQYF
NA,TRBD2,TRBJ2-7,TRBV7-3,TGTGCCAGCAGCTTAGACACTAGCGGGCTCTACGAGCAGTACTTC,CASSLDTSGLYEQYF
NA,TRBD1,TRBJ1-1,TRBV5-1,TGCGCCAGCAGCTCCGACAGGGCAGAGGTCGCTTTCTTT,CASSSDRAEVAFF
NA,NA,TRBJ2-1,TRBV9,TGTGCCAGCAGCGTTCTGTCGAGCTCCTACAATGAGCAGTTCTTC,CASSVLSSSYNEQFF
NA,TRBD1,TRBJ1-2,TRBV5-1,TGCGCCAGCAGCTTGGAAATGAGGGGGCAAGGTGGCTACACCTTC,CASSLEMRGQGGYTF
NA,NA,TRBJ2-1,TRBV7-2,TGTGCCAGCAGCTTAGATGGAGCGTGGCACAATGAGCAGTTCTTC,CASSLDGAWHNEQFF
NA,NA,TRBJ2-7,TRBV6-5,TGTGCCAGCAGGGGGGGTTACGAGCAGTACTTC,CASRGGYEQYF
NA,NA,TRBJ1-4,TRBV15,TGTGCCACCAGCAGAGAGGCTTTGGCTATTGGGGAACTGTTTTTT,CATSREALAIGELFF
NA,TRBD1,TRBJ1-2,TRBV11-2,TGTGCCAGCAGGGGGACAGCTAACTATAGCTACACCTTC,CASRGTANYSYTF
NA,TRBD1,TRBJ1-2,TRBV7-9,TGTGCCAGCAGCTGGGACAGGAGTAGTGGCTACACCTTC,CASSWDRSSGYTF
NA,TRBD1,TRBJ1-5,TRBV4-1,TGCGCCAGCAGCTCCCGACAGGGAGCCGATCAGCCCCAGCATTTT,CASSSRQGADQPQHF
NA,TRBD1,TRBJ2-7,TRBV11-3,TGTGCCAGCAGCTTAGACGGACAGGGCGAGCAGTACTTC,CASSLDGQGEQYF
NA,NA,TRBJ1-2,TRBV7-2,TGTGCCAGCAGCTTAGTAGTATTGCGGAGGGGCTATGGCTACACCTTC,CASSLVVLRRGYGYTF
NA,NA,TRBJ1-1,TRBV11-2,TGTGCCAGCAGCTTAGGGTTGAGTGAAGCTTTCTTT,CASSLGLSEAFF
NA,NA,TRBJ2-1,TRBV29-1,TGCAGCGCCGAAGTCGCTAGGTACAATGAGCAGTTCTTC,CSAEVARYNEQFF
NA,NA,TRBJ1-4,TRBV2,TGTGCCAGCAGTGACCCCTCAGGGGAAGTTAGTGAAAAACTGTTTTTT,CASSDPSGEVSEKLFF
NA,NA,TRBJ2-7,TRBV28,TGTGCCAGCGGCGGGACCTACGAGCAGTACTTC,CASGGTYEQYF
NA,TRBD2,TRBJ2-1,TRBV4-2,TGTGCCAGCAGCCTGGCGTGGGAGGGCAATGAGCAGTTCTTC,CASSLAWEGNEQFF
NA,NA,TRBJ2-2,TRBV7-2,TGTGCCAGCGGACGGGCCGATTTCACCGGGGAGCTGTTTTTT,CASGRADFTGELFF
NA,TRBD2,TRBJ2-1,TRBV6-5,TGTGCCAGCAGTTACGCTCGCGCGGGAGGGCCCCATGAGCAGTTCTTC,CASSYARAGGPHEQFF
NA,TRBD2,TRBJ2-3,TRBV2,TGTGCCAGCAGTGTAAGCGGGACCCCCACAGATACGCAGTATTTT,CASSVSGTPTDTQYF
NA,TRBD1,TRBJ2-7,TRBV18,TGTGCCAGCTCACAAACCGCCGGGACAGGGATCGAGCAGTACTTC,CASSQTAGTGIEQYF
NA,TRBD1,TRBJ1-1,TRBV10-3,TGTGCCACCAGGGACAGGGGAAACACTGAAGCTTTCTTT,CATRDRGNTEAFF